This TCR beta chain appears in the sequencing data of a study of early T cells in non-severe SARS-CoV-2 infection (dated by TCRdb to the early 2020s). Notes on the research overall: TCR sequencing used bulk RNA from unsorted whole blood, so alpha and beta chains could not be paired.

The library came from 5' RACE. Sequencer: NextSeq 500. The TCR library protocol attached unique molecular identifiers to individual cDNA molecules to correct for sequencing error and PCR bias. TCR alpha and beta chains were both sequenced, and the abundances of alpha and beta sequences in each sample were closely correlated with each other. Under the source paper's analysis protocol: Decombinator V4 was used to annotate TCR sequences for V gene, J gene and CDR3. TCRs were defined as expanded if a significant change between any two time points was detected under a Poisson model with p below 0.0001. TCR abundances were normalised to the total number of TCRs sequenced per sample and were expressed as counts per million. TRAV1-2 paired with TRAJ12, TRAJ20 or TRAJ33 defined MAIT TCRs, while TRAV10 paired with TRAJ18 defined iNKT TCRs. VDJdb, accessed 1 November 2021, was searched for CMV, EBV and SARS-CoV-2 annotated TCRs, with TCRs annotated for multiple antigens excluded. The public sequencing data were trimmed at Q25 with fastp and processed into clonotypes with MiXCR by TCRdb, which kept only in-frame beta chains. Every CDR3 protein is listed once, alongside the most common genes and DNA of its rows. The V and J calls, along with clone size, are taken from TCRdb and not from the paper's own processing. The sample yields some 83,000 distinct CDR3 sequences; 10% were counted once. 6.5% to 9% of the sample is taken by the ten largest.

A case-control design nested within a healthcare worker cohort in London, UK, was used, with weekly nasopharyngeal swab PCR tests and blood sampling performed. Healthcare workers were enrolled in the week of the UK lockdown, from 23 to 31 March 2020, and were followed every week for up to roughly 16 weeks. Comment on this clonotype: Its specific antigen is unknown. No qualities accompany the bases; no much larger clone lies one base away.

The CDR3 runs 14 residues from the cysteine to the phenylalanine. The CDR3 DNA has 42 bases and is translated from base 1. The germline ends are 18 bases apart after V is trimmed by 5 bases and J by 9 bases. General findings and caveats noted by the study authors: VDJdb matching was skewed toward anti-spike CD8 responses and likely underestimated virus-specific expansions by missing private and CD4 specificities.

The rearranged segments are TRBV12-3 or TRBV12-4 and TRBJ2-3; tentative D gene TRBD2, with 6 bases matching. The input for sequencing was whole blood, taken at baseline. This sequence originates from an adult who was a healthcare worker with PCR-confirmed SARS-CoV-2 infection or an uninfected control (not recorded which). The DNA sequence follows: TGTGCCAGCAGTCCAGGAGGAGGGGTGGCAACGCAGTATTTT. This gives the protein CASSPGGGVATQYF.